These T cell receptor beta chains were read from a single sample in a study of shared clonotypes between healthy human individuals. Generated by immunoSEQ multiplex PCR, the TCRdb table keeps only in-frame clones and is missing some. The sample lists some 320,000 clones, around 86% seen once, with under 20% in the top ten. Sequencing used memory CD8+ T cells sorted from blood. The receptors were sampled from a man in his late teens or twenties in good health. Both conserved end residues are part of each CDR3. The order of the fields is D gene, J gene, clone size, V gene, CDR3 length, CDR3 protein, CDR3 DNA. A D gene is named only where the DNA matches it firmly. Part of the rows lack a size; the others show once, few, many or a class for expanded clones.

>-|TRBJ1-2|-|TRBV7-9|12
CASSPTGEGYTF
TGTGCCAGCAGCCCAACCGGGGAAGGCTACACCTTC
>TRBD2|TRBJ2-1|-|TRBV11-3|18
CASSLELAGEGRNNEQFF
TGTGCCAGCAGCTTAGAACTAGCGGGAGAGGGTCGTAACAATGAGCAGTTCTTC
>-|TRBJ2-5|-|TRBV28|14
CATEEEWNQETQYF
TGTGCCACAGAGGAGGAGTGGAACCAAGAGACCCAGTACTTC
>TRBD1|TRBJ1-1|-|TRBV5-6|14
CASSLGTGSTEAFF
TGTGCCAGCAGCTTGGGGACAGGGAGTACTGAAGCTTTCTTT
>-|TRBJ1-1|few|TRBV30|13
CAWSLVQNTEAFF
TGTGCCTGGAGTTTAGTCCAGAACACTGAAGCTTTCTTT
>TRBD1|TRBJ2-7|-|TRBV6-1|13
CASGDRGSYEQYF
TGTGCCTCCGGGGACAGGGGATCCTACGAGCAGTACTTC
>TRBD1|TRBJ2-2|-|TRBV5-1|18
CASSLGGQGTPRTGELFF
TGCGCCAGCAGCTTGGGGGGACAGGGAACCCCGAGGACCGGGGAGCTGTTTTTT
>-|TRBJ2-3|once|TRBV6-5|15
CASSYLGESTDTQYF
TGTGCCAGCAGTTATCTGGGGGAGAGCACAGATACGCAGTATTTT
>-|TRBJ1-2|-|TRBV10-2|15
CASSEGGSVGYGYTF
TGCGCCAGCAGTGAGGGAGGGTCCGTTGGCTATGGCTACACCTTC
>TRBD1|TRBJ2-5|-|TRBV5-6|15
CASSSIRGGAETQYF
TGTGCCAGCAGCTCCATCCGAGGGGGCGCGGAGACCCAGTACTTC
>-|TRBJ1-6|once|TRBV5-3|17
CARSCNPRDSYNSPLHF
TGTGCCAGAAGCTGTAACCCGAGGGACTCCTATAATTCACCCCTCCACTTT
>TRBD2|TRBJ2-3|few|TRBV5-1|15
CASSSNGGAADTQYF
TGCGCCAGCAGCTCCAACGGGGGGGCAGCAGATACGCAGTATTTT
>TRBD2|TRBJ2-7|-|TRBV27|15
CASSPGTSGIYEQYF
TGTGCCAGCAGCCCCGGGACTAGCGGCATCTACGAGCAGTACTTC
>-|TRBJ1-2|-|TRBV10-3|11
CAMGTNYGYTF
TGTGCCATGGGCACTAACTATGGCTACACCTTC
>TRBD1|TRBJ2-7|-|TRBV28|14
CASSLRGQGYEQYF
TGTGCCAGCAGTTTAAGGGGGCAGGGCTACGAGCAGTACTTC
>TRBD1|TRBJ2-5|-|TRBV25-1|14
CASSGDSVRETQYF
TGTGCCAGCAGTGGGGACAGTGTACGGGAGACCCAGTACTTC
>-|TRBJ1-5|-|TRBV4-1|15
CASSQVGYGDQPQHF
TGCGCCAGCAGCCAGGTGGGGTATGGGGATCAGCCCCAGCATTTT
>TRBD1|TRBJ1-6|-|TRBV6-6|15
CASSSLTGFSSPLHF
TGTGCCAGCAGTTCCCTGACAGGGTTTAGTTCACCCCTCCACTTT
>-|TRBJ2-1|-|TRBV4-1|14
CASSHHPLAGEQFF
TGCGCCAGCAGCCATCATCCCCTAGCAGGCGAGCAGTTCTTC
>-|TRBJ1-2|-|TRBV6-5|15
CASRANIGQSSGYTF
TGTGCCAGCAGGGCTAACATCGGACAATCAAGTGGCTACACCTTC
>TRBD1|TRBJ1-1|-|TRBV4-1|16
CASSFTWGQGNTEAFF
TGCGCCAGCAGCTTTACTTGGGGACAGGGAAACACTGAAGCTTTCTTT
>-|TRBJ1-2|-|TRBV6-5|14
CASSSSLVGDGYTF
TGTGCCAGCAGTTCGTCTCTGGTCGGGGATGGCTACACCTTC
>TRBD2|TRBJ2-7|once|TRBV6-6|14
CASTPGGGPYEQYF
TGTGCCAGCACCCCGGGGGGGGGCCCCTACGAGCAGTACTTC
>TRBD2|TRBJ2-3|-|TRBV19|16
CASSGANSGFTDTQYF
TGTGCCAGTAGTGGGGCAAATAGCGGGTTCACAGATACGCAGTATTTT
>-|TRBJ1-5|-|TRBV9|14
CASSAGQSNQPQHF
TGTGCCAGCAGCGCCGGACAGAGCAATCAGCCCCAGCATTTT
>TRBD2|TRBJ2-3|many|TRBV5-1|17
CASSLGLAGVYTDTQYF
TGCGCCAGCAGCTTGGGATTAGCGGGAGTCTACACAGATACGCAGTATTTT
>TRBD1|TRBJ2-1|-|TRBV29-1|14
CSVMDRGGDNEQFF
TGCAGCGTGATGGACAGGGGAGGGGACAATGAGCAGTTCTTC
>-|TRBJ2-5|once|TRBV7-9|13
CASSNINQETQYF
TGTGCCAGCAGCAACATCAACCAAGAGACCCAGTACTTC
>-|TRBJ2-1|-|TRBV27|11
CASSWGVEQFF
TGTGCCAGCAGTTGGGGGGTTGAGCAGTTCTTC
>-|TRBJ2-1|few|TRBV5-1|15
CASSLELATYNEQFF
TGCGCCAGCAGCTTGGAACTAGCCACCTACAATGAGCAGTTCTTC
>-|TRBJ1-2|-|TRBV7-9|13
CASSPPAGPGYTF
TGTGCCAGCAGCCCCCCCGCCGGGCCCGGCTACACCTTC
>-|TRBJ2-5|-|TRBV13|14
CASSFRRGPETQYF
TGTGCCAGCAGCTTTCGGCGGGGCCCAGAGACCCAGTACTTC
>-|TRBJ2-1|few|TRBV9|15
CASSVTTGSGDEQFF
TGTGCCAGCAGCGTGACTACCGGGAGTGGGGATGAGCAGTTCTTC
>-|TRBJ1-1|-|TRBV9|14
CASSVVTAPTEAFF
TGTGCCAGCAGCGTAGTAACAGCGCCAACTGAAGCTTTCTTT
>-|TRBJ1-1|-|TRBV25-1|13
CASSEQGFSEAFF
TGTGCCAGCAGTGAACAGGGGTTTTCTGAAGCTTTCTTT
>-|TRBJ2-5|-|TRBV30|14
CAWSRFPSQETQYF
TGTGCCTGGAGCCGATTCCCATCTCAAGAGACCCAGTACTTC
>TRBD2|TRBJ2-5|-|TRBV11-2|15
CASSLGTSGRMAQYF
TGTGCCAGCAGCTTAGGCACTAGCGGGAGAATGGCCCAGTACTTC
>TRBD2|TRBJ2-7|-|TRBV19|16
CASSIEWTSVDYEQYF
TGTGCCAGTAGTATAGAATGGACTAGCGTGGACTACGAGCAGTACTTC
>-|TRBJ2-5|-|TRBV13|15
CASSTRGSPGETQYF
TGTGCCAGCAGCACCCGCGGGTCCCCAGGGGAGACCCAGTACTTC
>TRBD1|TRBJ2-1|-|TRBV11-3|18
CASSLVPPGQGIYNEQFF
TGTGCCAGCAGCTTAGTCCCCCCGGGACAGGGTATCTACAATGAGCAGTTCTTC
>TRBD1|TRBJ2-7|-|TRBV7-9|15
CASSLDEGQDLKQYF
TGTGCCAGCAGCTTAGATGAGGGACAGGACCTAAAGCAGTACTTC
>-|TRBJ2-5|-|TRBV4-3|19
CASSQEIEGYSGSGETQYF
TGCGCCAGCAGCCAAGAAATTGAAGGGTACTCTGGGTCGGGAGAGACCCAGTACTTC
>TRBD2|TRBJ2-1|once|TRBV10-3|17
CAISEREELAGENEQFF
TGTGCCATCAGTGAGAGAGAGGAGCTAGCGGGGGAAAATGAGCAGTTCTTC
>-|TRBJ2-5|-|TRBV7-9|13
CASSFGEQETQYF
TGTGCCAGCAGCTTCGGGGAACAAGAGACCCAGTACTTC
>-|TRBJ2-1|-|TRBV7-2|14
CASSLTPSDNEQFF
TGTGCCAGCAGCTTAACCCCCAGCGACAATGAGCAGTTCTTC
>TRBD1|TRBJ1-5|-|TRBV28|16
CASRAYMGQENQPQHF
TGTGCCAGCCGCGCCTACATGGGACAGGAGAATCAGCCCCAGCATTTT
>TRBD1|TRBJ1-3|-|TRBV11-2|16
CASSLEAGGKGNTIYF
TGTGCCAGCAGCTTAGAAGCAGGGGGAAAGGGAAACACCATATATTTT